This TCR beta chain appears in the sequencing data of a study of blood T cell repertoires in COVID-19. Study details: Both acute and convalescent COVID-19 samples were obtained from the United States, Italy and Spain. PBMCs, B-cell-depleted T cells, or T cells provided the cDNA or gDNA that made up the material.

Original handling: Quantification of nucleated cells was approximated via reference gene primer amplification. Only in-frame clones appear in the TCRdb table, and some are missing; sequencing was by immunoSEQ multiplex PCR. That table supplies the V and J calls and clone size; D and trimming were determined from the DNA. This table has hundreds of thousands of clones, 87% appearing once. The receptor's source is a woman in her forties or fifties who had recovered from COVID-19. Sample: peripheral blood.

The CDR3 DNA is TGTGCCAGCAGCCCAAGACAGACGAACACCGGGGAGCTGTTTTTT. As protein: CASSPRQTNTGELFF. The gene calls are TRBV9 and TRBJ2-2; D perhaps matches TRBD1 (5 bases). Germline CDR1 is SGDLS and CDR2 is YYNGEE. The CDR3 is made up of 15 amino acids. V gave up 4 bases and J gave up 0 bases, with 10 bases separating them.